This T cell receptor beta chain originates from a study of control samples from healthy donors and cancer patients. The CDR3 has 16 amino acids. Germline V gives CDR1 SEHNR, CDR2 FQNEAQ (reference sequence). Trimming cost V 1 base and J 3 bases, with 15 bases left between them. Here immunoSEQ multiplex PCR was the method, and the copy in TCRdb shows in-frame clones only, minus some. The sample holds 50,000 to 65,000 clones, 90% seen once. The source of this sequence is a woman in her forties or fifties with colorectal cancer. V and J are TRBV7-9 and TRBJ2-5, with D unresolved. Sequencing was done on a sample of PBMCs. In DNA, the CDR3 is TGTGCCAGCAGCTTAGTTTTAAAGGGATCGAAAGAGACCCAGTACTTC. Translation: CASSLVLKGSKETQYF.